The clone carrying this T cell receptor beta chain was recorded once. The sample is drawn from a study of blood T cell repertoires in COVID-19. In the study overall: From the United States, Italy and Spain came samples of acute and convalescent COVID-19. PBMCs, B-cell-depleted T cells, or T cells were the source of the cDNA or gDNA that made up the material.

As handled by the study authors: Amplifying reference gene primers gave estimates of nucleated cell counts. Using immunoSEQ multiplex PCR, the repertoire was profiled, and TCRdb retains in-frame clones only, with some absent. From that table come the V and J calls and clone size; the DNA was used to work out D and trimming. The data hold 200,000 to 250,000 clones, with 84% observed a single time. The sample taken for sequencing was peripheral blood. The TCR originated in a woman aged 55-75 years who had recovered from COVID-19.

CDR3 nucleotide sequence: TGTGCCAGCGAAACTCGGGAAGGGACCTACGAGCAGTACTTC. Translated, it gives CASETREGTYEQYF. The rearrangement joins TRBV28 to TRBJ2-7, with TRBD2 as a possible D gene (5 bases). The germline V gene encodes CDR1 MDHEN and CDR2 SYDVKM. The CDR3 totals 14 residues. Trimming left V 8 bases short and J 2 bases short, with 16 bases between.